The 25 T cell receptor beta chains given below trace back to one sample, sequenced in a study of PD-L1 blockade in urothelial cancer. Sequenced by immunoSEQ multiplex PCR; TCRdb stores in-frame clones only, minus some. The table includes fewer than 55,000 clones, roughly 86% detected once. The source material was PBMCs, sampled around atezolizumab (anti-PD-L1) treatment. The receptors come from a man aged 65-85 years with urothelial cancer.

The gene calls are TRBV4-1 and TRBJ2-1; D is possibly TRBD1 (6 bases). V was trimmed by 5 bases and J by 7 bases, leaving 15 bases between them. The CDR3 covers 14 residues. The germline V gene has CDR1 MGHRA and CDR2 YSYEKL. CDR3 sequence: CASSYDRSVNEQFF. CDR3 coding DNA: TGCGCCAGCAGCTATGACAGGTCTGTTAATGAGCAGTTCTTC.

This sequence joins TRBV5-4 and TRBJ2-7; D gene ambiguous. V was trimmed by 5 bases and J by 2 bases, leaving 5 bases between them. The CDR3 is 11 residues long. Germline V gives CDR1 SGHNT, CDR2 YYREEE (reference sequence). CDR3 coding DNA: TGTGCCAGCAGTAATACCTACGAGCAGTACTTC. Translation: CASSNTYEQYF.

The V and J genes are TRBV7-8 and TRBJ2-7, with 7 bases matching TRBD1. The CDR3 is 14 amino acids. The germline V gene has CDR1 SGHVS and CDR2 FQNEAQ. V shed 5 bases, J shed 5 bases, and the junction held 9 bases outside the gene matches. DNA of the CDR3: TGTGCCAGCAGCCGAATACAGGGGACCAACGAGCAGTACTTC. Translated: CASSRIQGTNEQYF.

The chain is built from TRBV27 and TRBJ2-5; D is perhaps TRBD1 (5 bases). V was pared by 3 bases and J by 1 base, with 12 bases between. The CDR3 runs to 15 residues. Germline CDR1 MNHEY, CDR2 SMNVEV (reference sequence). The CDR3 protein is CASSFRPDTQETQYF. CDR3 sequence (DNA): TGTGCCAGCAGTTTTCGACCGGACACCCAAGAGACCCAGTACTTC.

This chain connects TRBV7-6 to TRBJ2-2, with TRBD1 matching over 9 bases. V gave up 8 bases and J gave up 6 bases; unmatched junction bases: 10. The CDR3 totals 15 residues. In germline, CDR1 is SGHVS, CDR2 FNYEAQ. CDR3 nucleotide sequence: TGTGCCAGCGCCCCCGGGACAGGGATTCCCGGGGAGCTGTTTTTT. This sequence encodes CASAPGTGIPGELFF.

The V gene is TRBV4-3, the J gene TRBJ1-3; a weak D match, TRBD1 (6 bases). The germline V gene encodes CDR1 LGHNA and CDR2 YSLEER. V was pared by 0 bases and J by 4 bases, with 13 bases between. CDR3 length: 16 amino acids. The CDR3 here is CASSQDRGMGGNTIYF. Here the CDR3 DNA reads TGCGCCAGCAGCCAAGACAGGGGAATGGGGGGAAACACCATATATTTT.

The chain recombines TRBV7-2 with TRBJ1-5; D remains unclear. Germline CDR1 reads SGHTA; CDR2 reads FQGNSA. The CDR3 runs 15 residues. Trimming shortened V by 5 bases and J by 5 bases, and 16 bases separated the two germline ends. CDR3 nucleotide sequence: TGTGCCAGCAGCCCGGGGAGGGCGGTGCATCAGCCCCAGCATTTT. It yields the protein CASSPGRAVHQPQHF.

The CDR3 protein is CASSLGRVNTEAFF. CDR3 in DNA: TGCGCCAGCAGCTTGGGGAGGGTGAACACTGAAGCTTTCTTT. The chain uses TRBV5-1 and TRBJ1-1; no clear D. The CDR3 consists of 14 residues. Germline V gives CDR1 SGHRS, CDR2 YFSETQ. V shed 0 bases and J shed 0 bases, with 6 bases lying between them.

The chain is built from TRBV11-2 and TRBJ2-7, with D possibly matching TRBD1 (5 bases). Trimming took 5 bases from V and 2 from J, leaving 10 bases between them. Germline CDR1 is SGHAT and CDR2 is FQNNGV. The length of the CDR3 is 13 residues. CDR3 nucleotide sequence: TGTGCCAGCAGCGAAGACAGTACCTACGAGCAGTACTTC. This encodes CASSEDSTYEQYF.

V gene TRBV7-8 combines with J gene TRBJ2-1; the match to TRBD2 covers 7 bases. This CDR3 contains 15 residues. V gave up 4 bases and J gave up 9 bases; unmatched junction bases: 12. The germline CDR1 and CDR2 sequences are SGHVS and FQNEAQ. The CDR3 DNA follows: TGTGCCAGCAGCTGGGGGTTGGCGGGGGAAGGTGAGCAGTTCTTC. Protein sequence: CASSWGLAGEGEQFF. The full variable domain, its missing parts supplied by reference TRBV7-8 and TRBJ2-1, is GAGVSQSPRYKVAKRGQDVALRCDPISGHVSLFWYQQALGQGPEFLTYFQNEAQLDKSGLPSDRFFAERPEGSVSTLKIQRTQQEDSAVYLCASSWGLAGEGEQFFGPGTRLTVL.

The V call is TRBV5-5, the J call TRBJ1-1; D may be TRBD1 (6 bases). The germline CDR1 and CDR2 sequences are SGHKS and YYEKEE (reference sequence). The V gene lost 5 bases and the J gene lost 3 bases, with 11 bases spanning the gap. This CDR3 spans 13 amino acids. CDR3: CASRRQEYTEAFF. In DNA form, the CDR3 reads TGTGCCAGCAGAAGACAGGAGTACACTGAAGCTTTCTTT. Looking up the rest from reference TRBV5-5 and TRBJ1-1 gives the full variable domain: DAGVTQSPTHLIKTRGQQVTLRCSPISGHKSVSWYQQVLGQGPQFIFQYYEKEERGRGNFPDRFSARQFPNYSSELNVNALLLGDSALYLCASRRQEYTEAFFGQGTRLTVV.

As DNA, the CDR3 is TGTGCCAGCAGCTTAGATCAAAACAGGGGGCAAAAGTTCTTC. This codes for CASSLDQNRGQKFF. The chain uses TRBV11-2 and TRBJ2-1; 9 nucleotides agree with TRBD1. Trimming removed 0 bases from V and 14 bases from J; junction bases left unmatched: 8. Germline CDR1 is SGHAT and CDR2 is FQNNGV. This CDR3 comprises 14 residues.

The chain couples TRBV7-9 to TRBJ1-4; perhaps TRBD1 as D (6 bases). V was pared by 0 bases and J by 4 bases, with 9 bases between. The CDR3 covers 15 residues. Germline V gives CDR1 SEHNR, CDR2 FQNEAQ (reference sequence). The chain's CDR3 is CASSLAADSNEKLFF. The DNA for the CDR3 is TGTGCCAGCAGCTTAGCGGCGGACAGTAATGAAAAACTGTTTTTT.

The chain has TRBV7-3 and TRBJ2-3; 8 positions match TRBD2. Trimming removed 5 bases from V and 5 bases from J; junction bases left unmatched: 6. The CDR3 extends over 14 amino acids. Germline-derived CDR1 and CDR2 are SGHTA and FQGTGA. CDR3 amino acids: CASSLRGGLDTQYF. In DNA form, the CDR3 reads TGTGCCAGCAGCCTTCGGGGGGGCCTAGATACGCAGTATTTT.

The chain carries TRBV19 and TRBJ1-2; perhaps TRBD1 as D (6 bases). CDR3 length: 15 amino acids. Germline lookup yields CDR1 LNHDA and CDR2 SQIVND (reference sequence). V was trimmed by 3 bases and J by 3 bases, leaving 14 bases between them. Written as DNA, the CDR3 is TGTGCCAGTAGTATGGGGCGGGGGCCGGACTATGGCTACACCTTC. Its translation: CASSMGRGPDYGYTF.

This chain uses TRBV25-1 with TRBJ1-1; 7 nucleotides agree with TRBD1. Germline loops: CDR1 MGHDK, CDR2 SYGVNS. This CDR3 region has 15 residues. With 2 bases clipped from V and 0 bases from J, the junction kept 3 bases outside the gene matches. The CDR3 DNA reads TGTGCCAGCAGTGAACCGGGACAGATGAACACTGAAGCTTTCTTT. Protein product: CASSEPGQMNTEAFF.

The chain uses TRBV6-5 and TRBJ2-7, with D tentatively TRBD1 (7 bases). CDR3 length equals 14 residues. V was pared by 6 bases and J by 4 bases, with 16 bases between. Per germline, CDR1 MNHEY and CDR2 SVGAGI. The CDR3: CASRTTGTRYEQYF. The CDR3 DNA is TGTGCCAGCAGGACGACAGGGACTCGTTACGAGCAGTACTTC.

This CDR3 is CASSERRKDTEAFF. The CDR3, as DNA: TGTGCCAGCAGTGAACGCAGGAAGGACACTGAAGCTTTCTTT. The chain joins TRBV6-1 to TRBJ1-1; D gene unclear. V was pared by 2 bases and J by 3 bases, with 10 bases between. CDR1 is MNHNS and CDR2 is SASEGT in the germline V gene. The CDR3 loop spans 14 amino acids.

The V and J genes are TRBV30 and TRBJ1-4; D is unclear. Per the germline V gene, CDR1 is GTSNPN and CDR2 is SVGIG (reference sequence). CDR3 length equals 12 residues. V was shortened by 2 bases and J by 7 bases, with 8 bases between the two germline ends. The CDR3 protein is CAWSSMSEKLFF. The CDR3 DNA follows: TGTGCCTGGAGTAGTATGAGTGAAAAACTGTTTTTT.

The rearrangement uses TRBV13 and TRBJ2-3; TRBD2 agrees at 8 bases. This CDR3 is built from 16 residues. From germline, CDR1 is PRHDT and CDR2 FYEKMQ (reference sequence). V lost 1 base and J lost 2; bases outside the gene matches: 5. The CDR3 reads CASSLATSGYTDTQYF. The CDR3 nucleotides are TGTGCCAGCAGCTTAGCAACTAGCGGATACACAGATACGCAGTATTTT.

This clone has more than one count but fewer than ten. V gene TRBV28 combines with J gene TRBJ2-1; D not resolved. The ends were cut back, 3 bases at V and 6 bases at J, with 12 bases in the middle. From germline, CDR1 is MDHEN and CDR2 SYDVKM. The CDR3 is made up of 14 amino acids. The CDR3 DNA follows: TGTGCCAGCAGTTTCGGTGCTCTAGGCAATGAGCAGTTCTTC. As protein: CASSFGALGNEQFF.

This sequence joins TRBV27 and TRBJ2-7; 7 nucleotides match TRBD1. CDR1 and CDR2 from the germline V gene are MNHEY and SMNVEV (reference sequence). The CDR3 is 15 amino acids. J lost 2 bases, V lost 4 bases, and 8 bases had no gene match. This CDR3 reads CASSYGTGTAYEQYF. CDR3 nucleotides: TGTGCCAGCAGTTATGGTACCGGGACAGCCTACGAGCAGTACTTC.

The chain is built from TRBV25-1 and TRBJ1-4, with D hard to call. CDR3 length: 15 residues. The V and J ends lost 3 bases and 8 bases respectively, with 16 bases between them. Germline CDR1 reads MGHDK; CDR2 reads SYGVNS. The CDR3: CASSEVGWGGEKLFF. The CDR3 bases are TGTGCCAGCAGTGAGGTCGGATGGGGAGGGGAAAAACTGTTTTTT.

This clone was detected a few times. The chain combines TRBV27 with TRBJ1-1; maybe TRBD1 (6 bases). Germline V gene sequence: CDR1 MNHEY, CDR2 SMNVEV (reference sequence). V was cut by 0 bases and J by 5 bases, with 16 bases left in between. The CDR3 totals 16 residues. CDR3 DNA sequence: TGTGCCAGCAGTTTATCCTGGGGGCGGGTAAAAACTGAAGCTTTCTTT. It translates to CASSLSWGRVKTEAFF.

The chain carries TRBV7-2 and TRBJ2-1; D might be TRBD2 (5 bases). The V end was cut by 11 bases, the J end by 6 bases, with 17 bases between. Germline lookup yields CDR1 SGHTA and CDR2 FQGNSA. The CDR3 has 13 amino acids. The CDR3 DNA follows: TGTGCCGGGTCGGTGGGAGTGGGCAATGAGCAGTTCTTC. It specifies CAGSVGVGNEQFF.